The 10 T cell receptor beta chains presented below share a single source sample, sequenced in a study of T cell responses to AZD1222 COVID-19 vaccine. Profiled with immunoSEQ multiplex PCR; TCRdb holds only in-frame clones, not every one. The table records 150,000 to 200,000 clones, 90% of them present only once. Sample: peripheral blood, taken 28 days after the second AZD1222 dose. These TCRs come from an adult who received the AZD1222 COVID-19 vaccine.

The chain recombines TRBV9 with TRBJ2-1, with TRBD2 identical over 10 bases. Germline values: CDR1 SGDLS, CDR2 YYNGEE. Losses at the gene ends were 0 bases for V and 0 bases for J; bases not matched to a gene: 6. The CDR3 consists of 18 residues. CDR3 loop: CASSVGTSGLRSYNEQFF. The CDR3 region has the DNA TGTGCCAGCAGCGTAGGGACTAGCGGCCTTCGCTCCTACAATGAGCAGTTCTTC.

Worth noting for this clone: Distinct nucleotide sequences in the sample also encode this CDR3. The rearrangement uses TRBV28 and TRBJ1-4; TRBD1 aligns across 7 bases. Germline CDR1 MDHEN, CDR2 SYDVKM. CDR3 length equals 15 residues. Trimming removed 5 bases from V and 0 bases from J; junction bases left unmatched: 3. The CDR3 coding sequence is TGTGCCAGCAGTCTCACAGGGGCAACTAATGAAAAACTGTTTTTT. Residues: CASSLTGATNEKLFF.

The V and J genes are TRBV7-7 and TRBJ2-2; either TRBD1 or TRBD2 may supply D (5 bases each). This CDR3 has 16 amino acids. CDR1 SSHAT and CDR2 FNYEAQ come from the germline V gene (reference sequence). The V gene lost 5 bases and the J gene lost 2 bases, with 15 bases spanning the gap. The CDR3 loop reads CASSPEGPPNTGELFF. For the CDR3, the DNA is TGTGCCAGCAGCCCTGAGGGACCCCCTAACACCGGGGAGCTGTTTTTT.

This sequence joins TRBV27 and TRBJ1-3; TRBD1 is a possible D gene (6 bases). CDR1 and CDR2 from the germline V gene are MNHEY and SMNVEV (reference sequence). Trimming shortened V by 6 bases and J by 4 bases, and 16 bases separated the two germline ends. The CDR3 covers 15 residues. The CDR3, as DNA: TGTGCCAGCAGCCTGAACAGGGTGGCGGGAAACACCATATATTTT. This gives the protein CASSLNRVAGNTIYF.

CDR3 region: CASSYSGQYEQYF. In DNA, the CDR3 is TGTGCCAGCAGTTACTCAGGGCAGTACGAGCAGTACTTC. The chain combines TRBV6-5 with TRBJ2-7; D unclear. The germline V gene encodes CDR1 MNHEY and CDR2 SVGAGI. Deletions cut 0 bases from V and 4 bases from J, with 7 bases between. This CDR3 spans 13 amino acids.

J is TRBJ2-3 and V is TRBV10-3; TRBD2 is a possible D gene (5 bases). The CDR3 totals 18 residues. The V end lost 5 bases, the J end lost 1 base, and 22 bases lay between the germline ends. CDR1 and CDR2 (germline): ENHRY, SYGVKD. DNA for the CDR3: TGTGCCATCAGTTTGGAGCCTCTAGCCCTGGTTGGCACAGATACGCAGTATTTT. It specifies CAISLEPLALVGTDTQYF.

This clone occurred once. The V call is TRBV12-3 or TRBV12-4, the J call TRBJ1-2, with D unclear. This CDR3 comprises 12 residues. V lost 3 bases to trimming and J lost 7 bases, with 9 bases between them. CDR3 DNA sequence: TGTGCCAGCAGTTTCTCAGGATCTGGCTACACCTTC. It codes for CASSFSGSGYTF.

As for this clone: One junction end disagrees with the germline gene, perhaps due to a read error. The V and J genes are TRBV28 and TRBJ2-1, with a possible D match to TRBD1 (6 bases). The CDR3 covers 16 residues. Per the germline V gene, CDR1 is MDHEN and CDR2 is SYDVKM. CDR3 nucleotide sequence: TGTGCCAGCAGTTGGGGGCCCGGGACCTCCAACAATGAGCAGTTCTTC. Protein product: CASSWGPGTSNNEQFF. Filled out from reference TRBV28 and TRBJ2-1, the complete variable domain reads DVKVTQSSRYLVKRTGEKVFLECVQDMDHENMFWYRQDPGLGLRLIYFSYDVKMKEKGDIPEGYSVSREKKERFSLILESASTNQTSMYLCASSWGPGTSNNEQFFGPGTRLTVL.

The chain couples TRBV19 to TRBJ1-5, with D tentatively TRBD1 (6 bases). CDR3 length equals 13 residues. V dropped 7 bases and J dropped 4 bases, with 11 bases sitting between them. From germline, CDR1 is LNHDA and CDR2 SQIVND (reference sequence). CDR3 sequence reads: CASNGQYNQPQHF. The CDR3 bases are TGTGCCAGTAATGGACAGTATAATCAGCCCCAGCATTTT. The variable domain in full, with the rest retrieved from reference TRBV19 and TRBJ1-5, is DGGITQSPKYLFRKEGQNVTLSCEQNLNHDAMYWYRQDPGQGLRLIYYSQIVNDFQKGDIAEGYSVSREKKESFPLTVTSAQKNPTAFYLCASNGQYNQPQHFGDGTRLSIL.

The chain uses TRBV18 and TRBJ2-7; 11 bases line up with TRBD2. Germline V gives CDR1 KGHSH, CDR2 LQKENI. The CDR3 spans 16 residues. The junction had 6 bases not matched to a gene; V was cut back by 5 bases and J by 0 bases. The CDR3 reads CASSSRLAGYSYEQYF. The CDR3 region has the DNA TGTGCCAGCTCATCAAGACTAGCGGGGTACTCCTACGAGCAGTACTTC.